The TCR beta chain described here comes from a study of blood T cell repertoires in COVID-19. Profiling relied on immunoSEQ multiplex PCR, and the TCRdb table lists in-frame clones only, not all of them. The sample carries roughly 230,000 clones, roughly 84% recorded once. CDR1 LGHNA and CDR2 YSLEER come from the germline V gene. The CDR3 has 16 residues. Trimming removed 0 bases from V and 8 bases from J, with 16 bases in between. This sequence originates from a man aged 25 to 40 in a cohort exposed to, infected with or recovered from COVID-19 (not recorded which). The sequencing sample was made of PBMCs or T cells enriched from blood (not recorded which). The chain recombines TRBV4-3 with TRBJ1-4; D is unresolved. The CDR3: CASSQERKGSGEKLFF. CDR3 nucleotide sequence: TGCGCCAGCAGCCAAGAGAGAAAGGGCAGCGGAGAAAAACTGTTTTTT.